What follows are 5 T cell receptor beta chains derived from one specimen sequenced in a study of shared T cell receptors in the human thymus. Clones were read by immunoSEQ multiplex PCR, and TCRdb kept only the in-frame ones, dropping some. The table shows 650,000 to 950,000 clones, with around 85% occurring only once. This same sample was also part of a study on human thymus T cells.

Sequencing input: thymocytes. The receptors come from a girl under two years old with a congenital heart defect.

V is TRBV6-1 and J is TRBJ2-1; 9 bases align to TRBD1. CDR1 is MNHNS and CDR2 is SASEGT in the germline V gene. Germline trimming cut 7 bases from V and 3 bases from J; bases unmatched to any gene: 7. The length of the CDR3 is 15 residues. Here the CDR3 DNA reads TGTGCCAGCACCGGGACAGGGCCTAACTACAATGAGCAGTTCTTC. This sequence encodes CASTGTGPNYNEQFF.

This chain links TRBV5-4 with TRBJ2-1; a possible D gene is TRBD2 (6 bases). Germline CDR1 reads SGHNT; CDR2 reads YYREEE (reference sequence). Trimming removed 4 bases at V and 9 bases at J, with 8 bases between. The CDR3 totals 11 residues. The CDR3 here is CASSLGGEQFF. The CDR3 region has the DNA TGTGCCAGCAGCCTGGGAGGTGAGCAGTTCTTC.

CDR3 DNA: TGTGCCAGCAGTTTAATGGGAGCTTTCGGGGCTAACTATGGCTACACCTTC. Translated, it gives CASSLMGAFGANYGYTF. The chain has TRBV5-6 and TRBJ1-2; D gene ambiguous. CDR3 length: 17 residues. V was cut by 5 bases and J by 0 bases, with 20 bases left in between. CDR1 and CDR2 from the germline V gene are SGHDT and YYEEEE.

The chain has TRBV29-1 and TRBJ1-1; D unresolved. From germline, CDR1 is SQVTM and CDR2 ANQGSEA. This CDR3 spans 17 amino acids. V lost 1 base and J 0 bases, leaving 18 bases between the germline ends. CDR3 nucleotide sequence: TGCAGCGTTGAAGGGCCCCGAGGAGGGCCTATGAACACTGAAGCTTTCTTT. This encodes CSVEGPRGGPMNTEAFF. The full variable domain, in which reference TRBV29-1 and TRBJ1-1 provide the parts outside the CDR3, is SAVISQKPSRDICQRGTSLTIQCQVDSQVTMMFWYRQQPGQSLTLIATANQGSEATYESGFVIDKFPISRPNLTFSTLTVSNMSPEDSSIYLCSVEGPRGGPMNTEAFFGQGTRLTVV.

The chain links TRBV27 to TRBJ2-3; TRBD1 might be the D (6 bases). V shed 4 bases and J shed 2 bases, with 10 bases lying between them. Per the germline V gene, CDR1 is MNHEY and CDR2 is SMNVEV (reference sequence). This CDR3 spans 14 amino acids. The CDR3 DNA follows: TGTGCCAGCAGTTCGACAGGATACACAGATACGCAGTATTTT. As protein: CASSSTGYTDTQYF.